This TCR beta chain was recovered during a study of blood T cells in healthy people across ages. Notes on the study in general: Strongly correlated with naive T cell percentage was TCR beta diversity.

Regarding this clonotype: Antigen unknown.

Next came a second PCR, run for about 6 to 11 cycles, which used a sample-barcoded 5' primer along with a J-beta primer mix. Every cDNA molecule bore a tag from a template-switch adaptor containing 12 random nucleotides. One entry per CDR3 protein results from TCRdb running MiXCR on the 5' RACE reads. The sample shows 1.8 million or so distinct CDR3 sequences, roughly 43% of them seen only once. The sample, approximately 11 milliliters of peripheral blood, was drawn from each donor. Extraction of total RNA produced a minimum of 5 micrograms from each sample. This CDR3 contains 18 residues. Germline values: CDR1 SGHRS, CDR2 YFSETQ. The V and J ends lost 2 bases and 3 bases, in that order; junction bases with no gene match: 10.

This receptor was obtained from a human donor in good health. J is TRBJ2-2 and V is TRBV5-1; 10 nucleotides agree with TRBD1. Sequenced: blood. CDR3 sequence (DNA): TGCGCCAGCAGCTTACAACCTACCGGGACAGGGGACACCGGGGAGCTGTTTTTT. Its protein is CASSLQPTGTGDTGELFF.